This T cell receptor (beta chain) stems from a study of T cells in localized non-small cell lung cancer. V was clipped by 5 bases and J by 8 bases, with 16 bases between them. This CDR3 has 14 amino acids. Germline values: CDR1 SGHVS, CDR2 FNYEAQ. As for this clone: Its target is not known.

Produced via immunoSEQ multiplex PCR; TCRdb's table is partial and in-frame only. The sample contains about 6,700 clones, 50% of which appear only once. Study-level results: Measurement of T cell clonality placed uninvolved adjacent lung highest, above the level in tumor.

The receptor comes from a female donor aged 60 or older with stage I lung adenocarcinoma. The material sequenced was lymph node tissue, taken before any cancer treatment. The V gene is TRBV7-6, the J gene TRBJ1-3; unclear D gene. The CDR3 nucleotides are TGTGCCAGCAGCCAAGGCCCCTCCAGATACACCATATATTTT. This translates into CASSQGPSRYTIYF.